This T cell receptor (beta chain) comes out of a study of identifying expanded T cells in peripheral blood. Clones were sequenced by immunoSEQ multiplex PCR, and TCRdb holds only the in-frame ones, with some missing. The sample lists 80,000 or so clones, approximately 84% occurring once. Input material: blood. The sequence was collected from a person aged 18 to 75 in good health.

CDR3 protein: CASSPGTPPGWGYTF. CDR3 in DNA: TGTGCCAGCAGCCCGGGGACACCCCCAGGGTGGGGCTACACCTTC. J is TRBJ1-2 and V is TRBV7-3; tentative D call: TRBD1 (6 bases). The germline V and J ends were trimmed by 5 bases and 8 bases, with 21 bases remaining between them. Germline lookup yields CDR1 SGHTA and CDR2 FQGTGA. CDR3 length: 15 residues.